The sequence of this T cell receptor (beta chain) was determined in a study of neurological immune-mediated disorders. TCRdb redid the calling of the 5' RACE reads with MiXCR, one entry per CDR3 protein. The repertoire holds about 69,000 distinct CDR3 sequences, with less than 4% as singletons. Whole-study results and caveats: Expanded clones shared no identical CDR3 amino acid sequences across subjects, which suggested private TCR-beta repertoires in all groups.

This clonotype was counted ten times or more. The antigen is not known. This sequence originates from a man aged 25-45 years with multiple sclerosis. Sequencing was done on a sample of PBMCs.

The CDR3 reads CATSSGGGTRTTQYF. The CDR3 bases are TGTGCCACCAGCAGCGGGGGAGGCACTCGGACTACGCAGTATTTT. The chain carries TRBV15 and TRBJ2-3; maybe TRBD2 (6 bases). In germline, CDR1 is LNHNV, CDR2 YYDKDF (reference sequence). V was cut by 3 bases and J by 8 bases, with 18 bases left in between. The CDR3 is 15 amino acids. The full variable domain, its missing parts supplied by reference TRBV15 and TRBJ2-3, is DAMVIQNPRYQVTQFGKPVTLSCSQTLNHNVMYWYQQKSSQAPKLLFHYYDKDFNNEADTPDNFQSRRPNTSFCFLDIRSPGLGDTAMYLCATSSGGGTRTTQYFGPGTRLTVL.